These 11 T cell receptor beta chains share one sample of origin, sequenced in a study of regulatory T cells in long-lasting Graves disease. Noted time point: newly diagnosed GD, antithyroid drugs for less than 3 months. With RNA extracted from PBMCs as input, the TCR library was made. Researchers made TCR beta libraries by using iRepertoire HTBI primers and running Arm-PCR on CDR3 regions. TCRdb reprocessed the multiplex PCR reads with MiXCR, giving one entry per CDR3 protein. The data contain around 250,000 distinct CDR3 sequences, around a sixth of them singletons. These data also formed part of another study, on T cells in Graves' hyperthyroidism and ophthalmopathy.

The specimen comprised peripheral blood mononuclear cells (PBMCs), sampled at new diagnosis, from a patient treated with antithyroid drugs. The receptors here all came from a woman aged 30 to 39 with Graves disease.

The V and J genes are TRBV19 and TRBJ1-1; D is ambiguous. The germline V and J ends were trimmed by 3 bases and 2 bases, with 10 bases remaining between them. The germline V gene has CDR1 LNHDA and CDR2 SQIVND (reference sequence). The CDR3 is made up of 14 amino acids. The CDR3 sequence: CASSIKVVNTEAFF. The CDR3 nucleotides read TGTGCCAGTAGTATTAAGGTTGTTAACACTGAAGCTTTCTTT.

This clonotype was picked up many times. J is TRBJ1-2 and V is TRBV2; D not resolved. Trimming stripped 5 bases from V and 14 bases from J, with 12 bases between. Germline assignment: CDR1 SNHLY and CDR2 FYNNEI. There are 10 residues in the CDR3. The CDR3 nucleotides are TGTGCCAGCAGTACCGTTGCACTGACCTTC. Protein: CASSTVALTF.

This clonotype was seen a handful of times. The CDR3 DNA reads TGTGCCAGCAGCTTGGACCAGGGGGTCGGGCAGCCCCAGCATTTT. Its protein product is CASSLDQGVGQPQHF. This chain connects TRBV7-9 to TRBJ1-5; 7 bases map to TRBD1. CDR1 SEHNR and CDR2 FQNEAQ come from the germline V gene (reference sequence). V shed 3 bases, J shed 7 bases, and the junction held 9 bases outside the gene matches. The CDR3 loop spans 15 amino acids.

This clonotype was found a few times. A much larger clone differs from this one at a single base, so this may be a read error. The chain's CDR3 is CSATRGGANTEAFF. In DNA form, the CDR3 reads TGCAGTGCTACCCGGGGGGGGGCCAACACTGAAGCTTTCTTT. The gene calls are TRBV20-1 and TRBJ1-1, with D possibly matching TRBD1 (6 bases). V dropped 4 bases and J dropped 2 bases, with 14 bases sitting between them. The CDR3 has 14 amino acids. The germline V gene encodes CDR1 DFQATT and CDR2 SNEGSKA (reference sequence).

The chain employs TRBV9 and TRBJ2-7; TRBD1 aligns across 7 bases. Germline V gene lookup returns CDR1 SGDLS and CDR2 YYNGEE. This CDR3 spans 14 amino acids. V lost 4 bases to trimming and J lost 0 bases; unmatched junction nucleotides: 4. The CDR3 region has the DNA TGTGCCAGCAGCCGGGGACAGCACTCCTACGAGCAGTACTTC. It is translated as CASSRGQHSYEQYF.

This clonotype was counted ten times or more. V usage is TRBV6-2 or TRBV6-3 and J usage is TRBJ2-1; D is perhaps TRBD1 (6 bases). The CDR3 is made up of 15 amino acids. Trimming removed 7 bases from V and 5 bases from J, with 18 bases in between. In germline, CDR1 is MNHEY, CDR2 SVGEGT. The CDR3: CASTTNRDKNNEQFF. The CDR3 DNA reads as TGTGCCAGCACTACAAACCGGGACAAAAACAATGAGCAGTTCTTC.

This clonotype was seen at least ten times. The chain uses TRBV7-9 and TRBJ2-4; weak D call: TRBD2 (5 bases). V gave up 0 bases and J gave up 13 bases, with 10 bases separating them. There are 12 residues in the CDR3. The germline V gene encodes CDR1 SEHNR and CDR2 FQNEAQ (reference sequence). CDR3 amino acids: CASSLAPSKQYF. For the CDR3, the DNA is TGTGCCAGCAGCTTAGCGCCTAGCAAACAGTACTTC.

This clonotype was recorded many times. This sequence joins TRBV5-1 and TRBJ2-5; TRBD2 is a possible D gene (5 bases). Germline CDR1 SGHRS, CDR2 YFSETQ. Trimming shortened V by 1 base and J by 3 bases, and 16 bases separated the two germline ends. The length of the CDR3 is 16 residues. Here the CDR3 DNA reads TGCGCCAGCAGCTTGAGGACGGGAACCAATGAAGAGACCCAGTACTTC. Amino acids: CASSLRTGTNEETQYF.

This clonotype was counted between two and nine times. DNA of the CDR3: TGTGCCAGTAGTATTAAGGGAAACTATGGCTACACCTTC. Translating it yields CASSIKGNYGYTF. The rearrangement uses TRBV19 and TRBJ1-2; D gene uncertain. This CDR3 comprises 13 residues. The V and J ends lost 3 bases and 2 bases respectively, with 7 bases between them. Per germline, CDR1 LNHDA and CDR2 SQIVND (reference sequence).

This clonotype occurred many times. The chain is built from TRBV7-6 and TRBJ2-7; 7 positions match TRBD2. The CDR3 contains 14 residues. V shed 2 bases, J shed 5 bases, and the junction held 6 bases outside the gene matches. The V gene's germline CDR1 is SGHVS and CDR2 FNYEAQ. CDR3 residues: CASSLYRGGNEQYF. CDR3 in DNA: TGTGCCAGCAGCTTATACCGGGGAGGGAACGAGCAGTACTTC.

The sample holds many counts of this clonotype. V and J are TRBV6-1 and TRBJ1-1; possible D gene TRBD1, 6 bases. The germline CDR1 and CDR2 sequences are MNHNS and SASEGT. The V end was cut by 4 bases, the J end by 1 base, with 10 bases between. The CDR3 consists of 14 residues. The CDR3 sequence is CASSGKQGNTEAFF. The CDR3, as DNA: TGTGCCAGCAGTGGTAAACAGGGGAACACTGAAGCTTTCTTT.